A single sample gave rise to the 27 T cell receptor beta chains below, sequenced in a study of cytomegalovirus exposure and HLA in healthy donors. 13 Jbeta primers and 60 Vbeta primers were used for the PCR. Profiled with immunoSEQ multiplex PCR; TCRdb holds only in-frame clones, not every one. This table has under 110,000 clones, about 81% appearing once. The specimen sequenced was PBMCs. These receptors came from a man between 50 and 59 years old in good health and CMV-seronegative.

V is TRBV12-1 and J is TRBJ1-1; TRBD1, the D gene given by the table, was not confirmed from the DNA. TRBV12-1 is designated a pseudogene. This CDR3 region has 16 residues. The chain's CDR3 is CASSLGTGVFDTEAFF. The CDR3 DNA reads as TGTGCCAGCAGCTTGGGGACAGGGGTTTTTGACACTGAAGCTTTCTTT.

The chain has TRBV7-3 and TRBJ2-2, with D possibly matching TRBD1 (5 bases). Germline V gene sequence: CDR1 SGHTA, CDR2 FQGTGA. The CDR3 runs 14 residues. Trimming cost V 1 base and J 6 bases, with 9 bases left between them. The CDR3 sequence is CASSLMGRAGELFF. In DNA, the CDR3 is TGTGCCAGCAGCTTAATGGGGCGTGCCGGGGAGCTGTTTTTT.

J is TRBJ2-2 and V is TRBV9; 8 positions match TRBD2. CDR3 length: 20 amino acids. Per the germline V gene, CDR1 is SGDLS and CDR2 is YYNGEE. J gave up 1 base and V 1 base, and 15 bases lay outside the gene matches. This chain's CDR3 is CASSVLGERETPKNTGELFF. The CDR3 DNA reads TGTGCCAGCAGCGTATTAGGAGAGCGGGAGACACCGAAGAACACCGGGGAGCTGTTTTTT. The whole variable domain, filled in from reference TRBV9 and TRBJ2-2, reads DSGVTQTPKHLITATGQRVTLRCSPRSGDLSVYWYQQSLDQGLQFLIQYYNGEERAKGNILERFSAQQFPDLHSELNLSSLELGDSALYFCASSVLGERETPKNTGELFFGEGSRLTVL.

The V and J genes are TRBV6-4 and TRBJ1-2; 9 nucleotides line up with TRBD1. The CDR3 is 13 amino acids. V dropped 8 bases and J dropped 2; count of bases not matched to a gene: 3. CDR1 is MRHNA, CDR2 SNTAGT, per germline. Here the CDR3 reads CASLGQGNYGYTF. The CDR3 DNA is TGTGCCAGCTTAGGACAGGGGAACTATGGCTACACCTTC.

The rearrangement links TRBV5-4 to TRBJ1-2, with D possibly matching TRBD1 (5 bases). The germline CDR1 and CDR2 sequences are SGHNT and YYREEE (reference sequence). The CDR3 is 14 amino acids. The germline V and J ends were trimmed by 2 bases and 6 bases, with 14 bases remaining between them. CDR3 coding DNA: TGTGCCAGCAGCTTCCAGTTTTCAGGGAATGGCTACACCTTC. This codes for CASSFQFSGNGYTF.

This clone showed up just once. V is TRBV7-6 and J is TRBJ2-1, with 9 bases fitting TRBD1. Germline V gene sequence: CDR1 SGHVS, CDR2 FNYEAQ. The CDR3 consists of 15 residues. Trimming removed 5 bases from V and 9 bases from J; junction bases left unmatched: 11. CDR3 coding DNA: TGTGCCAGCAGCCAACCGGGACAGGGTAAAGGTGAGCAGTTCTTC. This sequence encodes CASSQPGQGKGEQFF. Together with reference TRBV7-6 and TRBJ2-1, the CDR3 gives the full variable domain: GAGVSQSPRYKVTKRGQDVALRCDPISGHVSLYWYRQALGQGPEFLTYFNYEAQQDKSGLPNDRFSAERPEGSISTLTIQRTEQRDSAMYRCASSQPGQGKGEQFFGPGTRLTVL.

CDR3 protein: CASSGQDPNTF. The CDR3 DNA reads as TGTGCCAGCAGTGGACAGGACCCTAACACCTTC. This chain uses TRBV28 with TRBJ1-2, with 7 bases that match TRBD1. Unmatched junction bases numbered 6, after V lost 5 bases and J lost 12 bases. The germline V gene encodes CDR1 MDHEN and CDR2 SYDVKM. This CDR3 contains 11 residues.

The chain joins TRBV11-2 to TRBJ2-5; tentatively, D is TRBD2 (6 bases). Trimming cost V 3 bases and J 3 bases, with 11 bases left between them. Germline CDR1 is SGHAT and CDR2 is FQNNGV. CDR3 length equals 14 residues. The CDR3 DNA sequence: TGTGCCAGCAGCTTTTTTCGGGGGAAAGAGACCCAGTACTTC. Translation: CASSFFRGKETQYF.

The rearrangement uses TRBV30 and TRBJ2-7; 7 positions match TRBD1. Unmatched junction bases numbered 4, after V lost 2 bases and J lost 0 bases. From germline, CDR1 is GTSNPN and CDR2 SVGIG (reference sequence). The length of the CDR3 is 14 residues. CDR3: CAWSYRDSSYEQYF. DNA for the CDR3: TGTGCCTGGAGTTACAGGGACAGCTCCTACGAGCAGTACTTC.

The chain joins TRBV5-8 to TRBJ2-7, with TRBD2 as a possible D gene (6 bases). The CDR3 length is 15 residues. V lost 2 bases to trimming and J lost 5 bases, with 17 bases between them. Germline V gene lookup returns CDR1 SGHTS and CDR2 YDEGEE. In DNA, the CDR3 is TGTGCCAGCAGCTTTGGAGGGGATCCCCCCCACGAGCAGTACTTC. Residues: CASSFGGDPPHEQYF.

This sequence joins TRBV28 and TRBJ1-1; D perhaps matches TRBD1 (5 bases). V lost 5 bases and J lost 0, with 10 bases in between. Germline V CDR1 and CDR2: MDHEN, SYDVKM. The CDR3 extends over 14 amino acids. Here the CDR3 reads CASSQTTVNTEAFF. CDR3 in DNA: TGTGCCAGCAGTCAAACGACAGTGAACACTGAAGCTTTCTTT.

The chain carries TRBV5-1 and TRBJ2-3; 8 bases fit TRBD2. CDR1 and CDR2 from the germline V gene are SGHRS and YFSETQ. The CDR3 length is 17 residues. The J segment lost 2 bases and the V segment lost 4 bases, leaving 12 bases of the junction unmatched. In DNA, the CDR3 is TGCGCCAGCAGCCTCGCTTGGGCGGGGGGATCCACAGATACGCAGTATTTT. Its translation: CASSLAWAGGSTDTQYF.

The genes are TRBV19 and TRBJ1-1; tentatively, D is TRBD1 (6 bases). The CDR3 has 15 residues. Trimming removed 2 bases from V and 1 base from J, with 11 bases in between. The germline CDR1 and CDR2 sequences are LNHDA and SQIVND (reference sequence). DNA of the CDR3: TGTGCCAGTAGTATATCGGCAGGGGCGAACACTGAAGCTTTCTTT. As protein: CASSISAGANTEAFF.

This chain joins TRBV5-1 and TRBJ1-1; TRBD1 aligns across 7 bases. The CDR3 contains 14 residues. With 4 bases clipped from V and 3 bases from J, the junction kept 6 bases outside the gene matches. Germline assignment: CDR1 SGHRS and CDR2 YFSETQ. The CDR3 nucleotides read TGCGCCAGCAGCCGAGGGGGCGCGGACACTGAAGCTTTCTTT. It yields the protein CASSRGGADTEAFF. The variable domain in full, with the rest retrieved from reference TRBV5-1 and TRBJ1-1, is KAGVTQTPRYLIKTRGQQVTLSCSPISGHRSVSWYQQTPGQGLQFLFEYFSETQRNKGNFPGRFSGRQFSNSRSEMNVSTLELGDSALYLCASSRGGADTEAFFGQGTRLTVV.

The chain recombines TRBV5-1 with TRBJ2-2, with D possibly matching TRBD2 (6 bases). The CDR3 length is 13 residues. The V end was cut by 3 bases, the J end by 8 bases, with 11 bases between. Per the germline V gene, CDR1 is SGHRS and CDR2 is YFSETQ. The CDR3 sequence is CASSWGDPGELFF. CDR3 DNA sequence: TGCGCCAGCAGCTGGGGGGATCCTGGGGAGCTGTTTTTT. The full variable domain, completed using reference TRBV5-1 and TRBJ2-2, is KAGVTQTPRYLIKTRGQQVTLSCSPISGHRSVSWYQQTPGQGLQFLFEYFSETQRNKGNFPGRFSGRQFSNSRSEMNVSTLELGDSALYLCASSWGDPGELFFGEGSRLTVL.

The chain employs TRBV19 and TRBJ1-1; D is perhaps TRBD1 (6 bases). CDR1 and CDR2 (germline): LNHDA, SQIVND (reference sequence). CDR3 length equals 17 residues. Trimming pared 2 bases from V and 2 bases from J, leaving 18 bases between. CDR3 sequence (DNA): TGTGCCAGTAGTATATTCCGGGGGGCCAGTACTAACACTGAAGCTTTCTTT. This encodes CASSIFRGASTNTEAFF.

The V gene is TRBV11-2, the J gene TRBJ1-1; D remains ambiguous. V lost 0 bases and J lost 2, with 4 bases in between. Per germline, CDR1 SGHAT and CDR2 FQNNGV. The CDR3 contains 13 residues. The CDR3 is CASSLDLNTEAFF. CDR3 nucleotide sequence: TGTGCCAGCAGCTTAGACCTAAACACTGAAGCTTTCTTT.

V is TRBV11-3 and J is TRBJ2-7; D is ambiguous. CDR3 length: 14 amino acids. Deletions cut 2 bases from V and 0 bases from J, with 8 bases between. Germline V gives CDR1 SGHNT, CDR2 YENEEA. CDR3 in DNA: TGTGCCAGCAGCTTACTCGGGTCCTCCTACGAGCAGTACTTC. Its translation is CASSLLGSSYEQYF.

This clone was counted only a few times. The chain uses TRBV5-1 and TRBJ2-3, with 10 bases fitting TRBD2. There are 15 residues in the CDR3. CDR1 SGHRS and CDR2 YFSETQ come from the germline V gene. The junction had 6 bases not matched to a gene; V was cut back by 4 bases and J by 4 bases. The CDR3 nucleotides read TGCGCCAGCAGCGGAGCGGGGGGGCAGGCAGATACGCAGTATTTT. Translating it yields CASSGAGGQADTQYF.

The V and J genes are TRBV5-1 and TRBJ2-3, with D tentatively TRBD1 (5 bases). V lost 0 bases and J 6 bases, leaving 17 bases between the germline ends. In germline, CDR1 is SGHRS, CDR2 YFSETQ. CDR3 length: 16 residues. CDR3 coding DNA: TGCGCCAGCAGCTTGGATTGGGGCAGGGTTGGGGATACGCAGTATTTT. It specifies CASSLDWGRVGDTQYF.

The chain combines TRBV7-2 with TRBJ1-4, with unresolved D. The germline V gene encodes CDR1 SGHTA and CDR2 FQGNSA. V shed 6 bases and J shed 8 bases, with 16 bases lying between them. The CDR3 contains 14 residues. The CDR3 region has the DNA TGTGCCAGCAGTTCCCGACCAGGTTTGGAAAAACTGTTTTTT. Translation gives CASSSRPGLEKLFF.

The CDR3 sequence: CASSVGGALAKNIQYF. The CDR3 DNA reads TGTGCCAGCAGCGTAGGTGGAGCCTTAGCCAAAAACATTCAGTACTTC. The V gene is TRBV9, the J gene TRBJ2-4, with unresolved D. The germline CDR1 and CDR2 sequences are SGDLS and YYNGEE. The CDR3 contains 16 residues. With 0 bases removed from V and 0 bases from J, the gap between germline ends came to 10 bases.

V and J are TRBV2 and TRBJ2-1; TRBD1 is a possible D gene (6 bases). The CDR3 covers 12 residues. CDR1 SNHLY and CDR2 FYNNEI come from the germline V gene. V dropped 8 bases and J dropped 8 bases, with 13 bases sitting between them. The CDR3 here is CASRTDGDEQFF. For the CDR3, the DNA is TGTGCCAGCCGGACAGATGGGGATGAGCAGTTCTTC.

The CDR3 region is CASSYSWTGEDYGYTF. In nucleotides, the CDR3 is TGTGCCAGCAGTTACTCGTGGACAGGGGAGGACTATGGCTACACCTTC. The V gene is TRBV6-6, the J gene TRBJ1-2; TRBD1 aligns across 9 bases. V trimming: 0 bases; J trimming: 3 bases; junction bases outside the gene matches: 5. The CDR3 is 16 amino acids. CDR1 is MNHNY and CDR2 is SVGAGI in the germline V gene (reference sequence).

The V gene is TRBV6-4, the J gene TRBJ2-1, with 11 bases identical to TRBD1. Looked up from germline, CDR1 is MRHNA and CDR2 is SNTAGT. With V trimmed by 2 bases and J by 6 bases, 3 bases remained unmatched. The CDR3 has 15 amino acids. The CDR3 loop is CASSDPGQGVNEQFF. CDR3 coding DNA: TGTGCCAGCAGTGACCCGGGACAGGGGGTCAATGAGCAGTTCTTC.

The J gene is TRBJ1-5, the V gene TRBV28, with TRBD1 as a possible D gene (6 bases). The V end lost 7 bases, the J end lost 4 bases, and 14 bases lay between the germline ends. The germline CDR1 and CDR2 sequences are MDHEN and SYDVKM. This CDR3 spans 14 amino acids. The CDR3 spells CASKDTTGNQPQHF. The CDR3 DNA reads TGTGCCAGCAAGGACACCACAGGGAATCAGCCCCAGCATTTT. Variable domain in full (rest from reference TRBV28 and TRBJ1-5): DVKVTQSSRYLVKRTGEKVFLECVQDMDHENMFWYRQDPGLGLRLIYFSYDVKMKEKGDIPEGYSVSREKKERFSLILESASTNQTSMYLCASKDTTGNQPQHFGDGTRLSIL.

This clone was seen a few times. The V and J genes are TRBV7-3 and TRBJ2-2; 8 nucleotides align to TRBD2. The V gene end was trimmed by 5 bases and the J gene end by 9 bases; junction bases not matched to a gene: 14. From germline, CDR1 is SGHTA and CDR2 FQGTGA. This CDR3 has 16 residues. The CDR3 region is CASSPTGGAGRWELFF. The CDR3 nucleotides are TGTGCCAGCAGCCCTACGGGGGGGGCTGGCCGATGGGAGCTGTTTTTT.